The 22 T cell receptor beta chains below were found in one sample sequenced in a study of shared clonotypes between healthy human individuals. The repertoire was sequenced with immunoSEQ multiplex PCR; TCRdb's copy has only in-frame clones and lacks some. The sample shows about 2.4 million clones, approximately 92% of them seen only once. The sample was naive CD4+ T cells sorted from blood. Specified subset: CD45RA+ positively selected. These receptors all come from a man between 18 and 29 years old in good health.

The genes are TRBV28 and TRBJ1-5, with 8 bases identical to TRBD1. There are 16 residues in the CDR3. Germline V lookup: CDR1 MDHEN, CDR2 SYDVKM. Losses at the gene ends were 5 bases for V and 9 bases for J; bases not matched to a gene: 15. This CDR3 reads CASSPRTGRPPTPQHF. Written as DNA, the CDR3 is TGTGCCAGCAGTCCACGGACAGGGCGGCCGCCTACGCCCCAGCATTTT.

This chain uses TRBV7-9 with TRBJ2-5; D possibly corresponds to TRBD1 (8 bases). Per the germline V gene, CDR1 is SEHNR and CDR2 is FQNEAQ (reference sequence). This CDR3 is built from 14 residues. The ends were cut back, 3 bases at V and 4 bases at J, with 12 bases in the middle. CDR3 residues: CASSFTGGGETQYF. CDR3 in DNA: TGTGCCAGCAGCTTCACAGGGGGGGGAGAGACCCAGTACTTC. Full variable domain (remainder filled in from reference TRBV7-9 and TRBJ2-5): DTGVSQNPRHKITKRGQNVTFRCDPISEHNRLYWYRQTLGQGPEFLTYFQNEAQLEKSRLLSDRFSAERPKGSFSTLEIQRTEQGDSAMYLCASSFTGGGETQYFGPGTRLLVL.

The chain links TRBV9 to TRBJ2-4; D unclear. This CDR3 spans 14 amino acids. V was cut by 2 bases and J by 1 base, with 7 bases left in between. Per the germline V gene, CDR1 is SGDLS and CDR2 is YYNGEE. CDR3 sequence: CASSVGWAKNIQYF. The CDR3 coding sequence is TGTGCCAGCAGCGTCGGCTGGGCCAAAAACATTCAGTACTTC. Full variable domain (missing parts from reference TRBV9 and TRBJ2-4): DSGVTQTPKHLITATGQRVTLRCSPRSGDLSVYWYQQSLDQGLQFLIQYYNGEERAKGNILERFSAQQFPDLHSELNLSSLELGDSALYFCASSVGWAKNIQYFGAGTRLSVL.

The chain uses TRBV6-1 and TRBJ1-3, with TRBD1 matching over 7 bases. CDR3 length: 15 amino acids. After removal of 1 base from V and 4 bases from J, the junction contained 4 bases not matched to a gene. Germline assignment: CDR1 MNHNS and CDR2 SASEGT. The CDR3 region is CASSEGGGSGNTIYF. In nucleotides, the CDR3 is TGTGCCAGCAGTGAAGGAGGGGGCTCGGGAAACACCATATATTTT.

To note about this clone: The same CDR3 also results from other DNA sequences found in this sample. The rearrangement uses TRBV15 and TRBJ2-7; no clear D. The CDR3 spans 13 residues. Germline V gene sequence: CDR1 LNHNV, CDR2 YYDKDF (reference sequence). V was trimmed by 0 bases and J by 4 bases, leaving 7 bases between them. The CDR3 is CATSRDLGYEQYF. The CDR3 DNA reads TGTGCCACCAGCAGAGATCTGGGTTACGAGCAGTACTTC.

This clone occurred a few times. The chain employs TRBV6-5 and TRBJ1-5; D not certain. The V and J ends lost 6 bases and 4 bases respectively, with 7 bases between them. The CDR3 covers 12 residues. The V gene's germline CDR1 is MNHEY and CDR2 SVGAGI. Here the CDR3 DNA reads TGTGCCAGCAGCTCCAAGAATCAGCCCCAGCATTTT. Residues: CASSSKNQPQHF.

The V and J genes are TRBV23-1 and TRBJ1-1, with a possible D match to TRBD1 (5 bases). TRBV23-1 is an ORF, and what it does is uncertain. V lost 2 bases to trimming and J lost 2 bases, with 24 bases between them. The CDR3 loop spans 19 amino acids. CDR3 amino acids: CASSQGSDKLEDGNTEAFF. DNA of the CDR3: TGCGCCAGCAGTCAAGGGTCGGACAAACTAGAGGATGGAAACACTGAAGCTTTCTTT.

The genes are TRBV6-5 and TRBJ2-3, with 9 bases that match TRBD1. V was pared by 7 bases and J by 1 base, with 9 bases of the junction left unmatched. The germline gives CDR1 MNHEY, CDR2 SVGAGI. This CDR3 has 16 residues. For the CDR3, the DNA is TGTGCCAGCATTTCCTCGACAGGGGGAGGCACAGATACGCAGTATTTT. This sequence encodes CASISSTGGGTDTQYF.

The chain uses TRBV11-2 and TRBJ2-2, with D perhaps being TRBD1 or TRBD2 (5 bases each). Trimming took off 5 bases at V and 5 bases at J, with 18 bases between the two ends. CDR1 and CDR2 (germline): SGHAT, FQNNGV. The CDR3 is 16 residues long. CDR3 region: CASSPRDLILTGELFF. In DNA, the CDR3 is TGTGCCAGCAGCCCTCGGGACCTTATCTTGACCGGGGAGCTGTTTTTT.

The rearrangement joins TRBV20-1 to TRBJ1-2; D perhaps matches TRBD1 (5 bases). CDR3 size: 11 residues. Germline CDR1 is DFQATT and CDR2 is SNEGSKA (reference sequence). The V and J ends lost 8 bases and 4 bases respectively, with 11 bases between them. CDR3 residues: CSLSGAYGYTF. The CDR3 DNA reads TGCAGTCTCTCCGGGGCCTATGGCTACACCTTC.

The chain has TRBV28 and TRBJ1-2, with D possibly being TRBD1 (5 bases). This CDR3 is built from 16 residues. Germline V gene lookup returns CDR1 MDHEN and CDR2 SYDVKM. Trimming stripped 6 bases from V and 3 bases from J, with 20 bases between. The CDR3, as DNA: TGTGCCAGCAGAGATGGGGGGTTAAAGGTTGACTATGGCTACACCTTC. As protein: CASRDGGLKVDYGYTF.

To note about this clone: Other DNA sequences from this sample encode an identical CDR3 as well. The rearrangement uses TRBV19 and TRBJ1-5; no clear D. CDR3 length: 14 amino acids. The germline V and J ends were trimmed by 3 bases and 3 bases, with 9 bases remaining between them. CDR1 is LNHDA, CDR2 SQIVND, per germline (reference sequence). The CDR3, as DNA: TGTGCCAGTAGTATTAGGGCAGACAATCAGCCCCAGCATTTT. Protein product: CASSIRADNQPQHF.

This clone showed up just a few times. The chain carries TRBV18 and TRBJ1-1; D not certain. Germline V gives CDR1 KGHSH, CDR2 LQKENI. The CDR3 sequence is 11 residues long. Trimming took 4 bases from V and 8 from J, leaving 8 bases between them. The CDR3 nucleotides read TGTGCCAGCTCACTATTCGGCGAAGCTTTCTTT. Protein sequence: CASSLFGEAFF. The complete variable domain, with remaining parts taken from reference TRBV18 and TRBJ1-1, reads NAGVMQNPRHLVRRRGQEARLRCSPMKGHSHVYWYRQLPEEGLKFMVYLQKENIIDESGMPKERFSAEFPKEGPSILRIQQVVRGDSAAYFCASSLFGEAFFGQGTRLTVV.

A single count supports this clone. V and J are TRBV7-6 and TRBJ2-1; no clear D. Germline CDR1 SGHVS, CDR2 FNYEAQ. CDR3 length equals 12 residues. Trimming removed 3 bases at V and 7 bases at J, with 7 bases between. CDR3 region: CASSLGWNEQFF. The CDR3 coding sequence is TGTGCCAGCAGCTTGGGGTGGAATGAGCAGTTCTTC.

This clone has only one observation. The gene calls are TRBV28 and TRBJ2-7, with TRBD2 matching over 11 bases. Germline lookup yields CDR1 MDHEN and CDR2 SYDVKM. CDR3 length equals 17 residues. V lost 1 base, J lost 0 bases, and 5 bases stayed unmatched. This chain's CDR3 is CASSLFPSGGTSYEQYF. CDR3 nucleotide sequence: TGTGCCAGCAGTTTATTCCCTAGCGGGGGGACCTCCTACGAGCAGTACTTC.

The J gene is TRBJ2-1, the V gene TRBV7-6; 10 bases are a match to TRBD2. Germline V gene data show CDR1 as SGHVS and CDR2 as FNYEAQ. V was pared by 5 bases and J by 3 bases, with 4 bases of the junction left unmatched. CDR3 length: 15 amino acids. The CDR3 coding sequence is TGTGCCAGCAGCCTGGGACTAGCGCACTACAATGAGCAGTTCTTC. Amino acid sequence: CASSLGLAHYNEQFF.

The CDR3 nucleotides are TGTGCCAGCCGTGCGCCAGCGGGGAGTAGCACAGATACGCAGTATTTT. Residues: CASRAPAGSSTDTQYF. This sequence joins TRBV19 and TRBJ2-3; TRBD2 matches 7 bases. The CDR3 is made up of 16 amino acids. Looked up from germline, CDR1 is LNHDA and CDR2 is SQIVND (reference sequence). V lost 9 bases and J lost 0; bases outside the gene matches: 12.

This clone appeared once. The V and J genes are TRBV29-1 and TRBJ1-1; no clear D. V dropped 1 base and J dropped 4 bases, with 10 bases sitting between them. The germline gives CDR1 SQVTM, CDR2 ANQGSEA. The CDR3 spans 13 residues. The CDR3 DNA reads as TGCAGCGTTGAAGGGGTGTGGGGCACTGAAGCTTTCTTT. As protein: CSVEGVWGTEAFF.

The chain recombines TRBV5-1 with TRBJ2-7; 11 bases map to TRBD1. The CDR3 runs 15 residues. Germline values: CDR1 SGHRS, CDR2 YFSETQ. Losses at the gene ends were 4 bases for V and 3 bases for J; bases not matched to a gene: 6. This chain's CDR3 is CASSMGGTGGYEQYF. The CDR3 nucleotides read TGCGCCAGCAGCATGGGCGGGACAGGGGGCTACGAGCAGTACTTC.

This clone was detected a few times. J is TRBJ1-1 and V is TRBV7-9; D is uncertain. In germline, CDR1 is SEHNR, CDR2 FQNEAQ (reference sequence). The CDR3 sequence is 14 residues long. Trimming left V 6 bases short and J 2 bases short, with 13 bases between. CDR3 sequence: CASRLSAPNTEAFF. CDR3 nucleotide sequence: TGTGCCAGCAGGCTCTCAGCCCCCAACACTGAAGCTTTCTTT.

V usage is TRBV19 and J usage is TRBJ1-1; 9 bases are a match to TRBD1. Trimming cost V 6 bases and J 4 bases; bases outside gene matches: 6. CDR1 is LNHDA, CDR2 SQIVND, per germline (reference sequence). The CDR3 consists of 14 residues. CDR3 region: CASSKQGAGTEAFF. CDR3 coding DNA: TGTGCCAGTAGCAAACAGGGGGCTGGCACTGAAGCTTTCTTT.

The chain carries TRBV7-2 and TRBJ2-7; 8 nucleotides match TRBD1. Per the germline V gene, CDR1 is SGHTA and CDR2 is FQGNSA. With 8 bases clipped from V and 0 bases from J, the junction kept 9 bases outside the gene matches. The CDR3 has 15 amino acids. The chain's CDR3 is CASGQGITLSYEQYF. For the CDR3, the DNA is TGTGCCAGCGGACAGGGTATCACCCTCTCCTACGAGCAGTACTTC. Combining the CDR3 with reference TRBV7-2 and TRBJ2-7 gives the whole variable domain GAGVSQSPSNKVTEKGKDVELRCDPISGHTALYWYRQSLGQGLEFLIYFQGNSAPDKSGLPSDRFSAERTGGSVSTLTIQRTQQEDSAVYLCASGQGITLSYEQYFGPGTRLTVT.